This T cell receptor (beta chain) was sequenced in a study of OX40 agonist ivuxolimab in advanced cancers. Study at large: The patients received ivuxolimab by intravenous route every 2 weeks at 0.01 to 10 mg/kg. From about 23 to 85 years was the age range, with a mean of around 57 years, and approximately 80% were male.

Method: immunoSEQ multiplex PCR; TCRdb's copy keeps in-frame clones and lacks some. The table has roughly 58,000 clones, around four fifths seen once. V gave up 4 bases and J gave up 4 bases; unmatched junction bases: 3. This CDR3 is built from 13 residues. CDR1 is MNHNS, CDR2 SASEGT, per germline. The gene calls are TRBV6-1 and TRBJ1-2; TRBD1 agrees at 7 bases. The material was CD4+ or CD8+ T cells sorted from blood, obtained in a trial of the OX40 agonist ivuxolimab. The sequence was collected from an adult with an advanced solid tumor such as melanoma, head and neck, liver or kidney cancer. CDR3 sequence: CASSVRGIYGYTF. In nucleotides, the CDR3 is TGTGCCAGCAGTGTCAGGGGGATCTATGGCTACACCTTC.